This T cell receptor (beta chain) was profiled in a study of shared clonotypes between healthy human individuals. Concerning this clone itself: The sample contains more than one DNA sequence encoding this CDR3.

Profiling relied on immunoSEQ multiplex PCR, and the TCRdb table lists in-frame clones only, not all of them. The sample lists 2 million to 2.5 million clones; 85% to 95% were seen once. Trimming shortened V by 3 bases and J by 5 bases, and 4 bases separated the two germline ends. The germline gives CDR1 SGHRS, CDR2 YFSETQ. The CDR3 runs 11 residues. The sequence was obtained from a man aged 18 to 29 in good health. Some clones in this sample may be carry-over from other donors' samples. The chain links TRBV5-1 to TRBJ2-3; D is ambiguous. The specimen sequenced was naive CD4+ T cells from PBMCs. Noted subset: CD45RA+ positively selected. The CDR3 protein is CASSSGDTQYF. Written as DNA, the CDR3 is TGCGCCAGCAGCTCCGGAGATACGCAGTATTTT.